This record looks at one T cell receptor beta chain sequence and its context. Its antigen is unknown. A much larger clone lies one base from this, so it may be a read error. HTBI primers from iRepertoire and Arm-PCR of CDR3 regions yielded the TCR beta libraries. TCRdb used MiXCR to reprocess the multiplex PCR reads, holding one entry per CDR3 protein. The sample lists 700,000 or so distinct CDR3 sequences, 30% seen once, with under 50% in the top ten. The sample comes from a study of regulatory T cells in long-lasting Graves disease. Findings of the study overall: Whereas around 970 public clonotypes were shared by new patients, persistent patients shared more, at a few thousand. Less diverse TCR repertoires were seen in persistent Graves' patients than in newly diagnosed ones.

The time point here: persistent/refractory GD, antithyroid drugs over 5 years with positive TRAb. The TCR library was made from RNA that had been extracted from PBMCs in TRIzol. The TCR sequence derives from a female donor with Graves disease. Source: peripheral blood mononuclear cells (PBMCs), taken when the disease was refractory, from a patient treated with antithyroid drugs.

This CDR3 reads CVSRDIEQYF. In DNA form, the CDR3 reads TGTGTCAGCAGGGACATCGAGCAGTACTTC. The chain uses TRBV12-3 or TRBV12-4 and TRBJ2-7, with D tentatively TRBD1 (6 bases). The length of the CDR3 is 10 residues.